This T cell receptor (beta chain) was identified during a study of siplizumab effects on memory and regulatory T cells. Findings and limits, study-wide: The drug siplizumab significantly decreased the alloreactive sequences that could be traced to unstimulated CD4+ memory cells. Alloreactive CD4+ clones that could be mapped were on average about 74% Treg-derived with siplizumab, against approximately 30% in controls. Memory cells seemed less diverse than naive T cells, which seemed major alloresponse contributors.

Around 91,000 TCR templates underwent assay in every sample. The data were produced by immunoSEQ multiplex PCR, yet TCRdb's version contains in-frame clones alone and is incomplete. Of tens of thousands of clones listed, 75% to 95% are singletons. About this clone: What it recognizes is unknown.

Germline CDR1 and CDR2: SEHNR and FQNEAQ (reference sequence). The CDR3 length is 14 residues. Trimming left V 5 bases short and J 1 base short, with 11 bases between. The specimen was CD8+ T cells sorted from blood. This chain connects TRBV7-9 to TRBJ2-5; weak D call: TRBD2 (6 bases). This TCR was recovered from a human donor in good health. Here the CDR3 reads CASSPGTPQETQYF. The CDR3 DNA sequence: TGTGCCAGCAGCCCAGGGACTCCCCAAGAGACCCAGTACTTC.